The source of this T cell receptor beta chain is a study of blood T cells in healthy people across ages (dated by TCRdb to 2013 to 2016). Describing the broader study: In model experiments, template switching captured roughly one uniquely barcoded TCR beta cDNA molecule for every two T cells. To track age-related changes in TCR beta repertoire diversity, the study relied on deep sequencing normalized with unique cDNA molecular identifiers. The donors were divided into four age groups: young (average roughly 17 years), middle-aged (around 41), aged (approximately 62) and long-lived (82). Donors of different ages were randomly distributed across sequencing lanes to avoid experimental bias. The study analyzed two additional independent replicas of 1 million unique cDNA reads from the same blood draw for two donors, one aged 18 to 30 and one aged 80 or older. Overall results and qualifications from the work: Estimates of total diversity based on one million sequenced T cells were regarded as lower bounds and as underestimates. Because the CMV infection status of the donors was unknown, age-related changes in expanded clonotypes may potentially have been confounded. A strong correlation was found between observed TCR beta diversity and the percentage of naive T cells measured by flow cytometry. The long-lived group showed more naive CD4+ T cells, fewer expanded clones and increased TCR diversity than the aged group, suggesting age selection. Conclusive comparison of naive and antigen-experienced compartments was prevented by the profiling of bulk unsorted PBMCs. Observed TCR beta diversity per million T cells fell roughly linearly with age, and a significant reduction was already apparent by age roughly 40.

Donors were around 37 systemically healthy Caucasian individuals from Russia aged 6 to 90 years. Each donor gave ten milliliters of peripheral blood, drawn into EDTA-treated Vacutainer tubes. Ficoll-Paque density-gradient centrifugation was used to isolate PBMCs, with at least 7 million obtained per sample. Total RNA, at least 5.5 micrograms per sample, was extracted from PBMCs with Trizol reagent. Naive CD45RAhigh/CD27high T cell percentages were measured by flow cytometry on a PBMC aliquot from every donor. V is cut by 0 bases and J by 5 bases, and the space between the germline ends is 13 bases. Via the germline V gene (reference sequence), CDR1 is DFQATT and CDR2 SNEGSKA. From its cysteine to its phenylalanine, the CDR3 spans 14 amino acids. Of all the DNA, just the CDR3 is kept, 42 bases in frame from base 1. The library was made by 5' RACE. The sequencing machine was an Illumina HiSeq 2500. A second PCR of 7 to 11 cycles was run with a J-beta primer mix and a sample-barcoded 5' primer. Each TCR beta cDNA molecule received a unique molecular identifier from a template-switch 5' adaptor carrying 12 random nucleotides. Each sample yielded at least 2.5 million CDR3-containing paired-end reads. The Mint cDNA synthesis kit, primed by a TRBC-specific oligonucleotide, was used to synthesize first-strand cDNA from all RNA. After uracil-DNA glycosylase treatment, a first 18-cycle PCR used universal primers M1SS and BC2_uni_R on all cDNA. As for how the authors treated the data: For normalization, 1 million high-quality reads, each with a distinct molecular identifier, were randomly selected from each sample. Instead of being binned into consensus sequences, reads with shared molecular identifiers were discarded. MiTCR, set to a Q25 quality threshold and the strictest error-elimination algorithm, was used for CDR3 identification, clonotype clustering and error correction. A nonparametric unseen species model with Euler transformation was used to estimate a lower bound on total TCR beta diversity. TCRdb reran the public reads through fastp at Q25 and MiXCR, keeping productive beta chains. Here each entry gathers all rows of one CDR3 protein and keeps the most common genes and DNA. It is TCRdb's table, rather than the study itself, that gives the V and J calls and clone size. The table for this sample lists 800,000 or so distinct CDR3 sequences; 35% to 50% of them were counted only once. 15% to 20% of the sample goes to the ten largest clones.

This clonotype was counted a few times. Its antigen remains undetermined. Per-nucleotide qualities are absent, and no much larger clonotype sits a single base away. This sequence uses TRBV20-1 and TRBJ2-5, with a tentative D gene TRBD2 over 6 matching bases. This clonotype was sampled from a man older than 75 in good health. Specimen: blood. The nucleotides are TGCAGTGCTAGAGAAGCGGCGGGGAGGGAGACCCAGTACTTC. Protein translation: CSAREAAGRETQYF.